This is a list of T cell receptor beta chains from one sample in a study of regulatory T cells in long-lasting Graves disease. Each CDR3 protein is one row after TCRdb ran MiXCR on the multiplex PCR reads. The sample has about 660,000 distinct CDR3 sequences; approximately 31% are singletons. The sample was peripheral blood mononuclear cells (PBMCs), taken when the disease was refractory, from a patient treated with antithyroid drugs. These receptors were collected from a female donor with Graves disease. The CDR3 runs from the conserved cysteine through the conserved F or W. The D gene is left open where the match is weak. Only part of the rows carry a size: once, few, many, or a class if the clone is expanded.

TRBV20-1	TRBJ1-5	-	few	TGCAGTGCTAGTTGGGGGATCGGCAATCAGCCCCAGCATTTT	CSASWGIGNQPQHF
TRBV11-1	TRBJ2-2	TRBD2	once	TGTGCCAGCAGCGTAGCTCTAGCGGGAGGGCCTAGCGGGGAGCTGTTTTTT	CASSVALAGGPSGELFF
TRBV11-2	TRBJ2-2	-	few	TGTGCCAGCAGCTTAGATGGAGACCAGAGTTTT	CASSLDGDQSF
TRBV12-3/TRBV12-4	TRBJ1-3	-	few	TGTGCCAGCAGACTCGAAACGGGTGGAAACACCGTATATTTT	CASRLETGGNTVYF
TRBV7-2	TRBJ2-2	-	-	TGTGCCAGCAGCTTAGGCTCTTTCACCGGGGAGCTGTTTTTT	CASSLGSFTGELFF
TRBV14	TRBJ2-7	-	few	TGTGCCAGCAGGTCGCTAGGGCGCTACGAGCAGTACTTC	CASRSLGRYEQYF
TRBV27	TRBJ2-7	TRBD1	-	TGTGCCAGCAGTCCCTCACAGGGGGCGTACGAGCAGTACTTC	CASSPSQGAYEQYF
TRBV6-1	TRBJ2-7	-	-	TGTGCCAGCAGTCCAGGGGTAGGGTACGAGCAGTACTTC	CASSPGVGYEQYF
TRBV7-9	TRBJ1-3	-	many	TGTGCCAGCAGTTCTGGAAACACCATATATTTT	CASSSGNTIYF
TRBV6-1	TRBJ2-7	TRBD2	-	TGTGCCAGCAGTGGTCGACTAGCGGGCGCCTACGAGCAGTACTTC	CASSGRLAGAYEQYF
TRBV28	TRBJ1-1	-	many	TGTGCCAGCAGTTTACGAACTACTGAAGCTTTCTTT	CASSLRTTEAFF
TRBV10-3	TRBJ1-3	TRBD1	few	TGTGCCATCATTGACCGGGACAGACTTGGAAACACCATATATTTT	CAIIDRDRLGNTIYF
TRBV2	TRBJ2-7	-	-	TGTGCCAGCAAAGGACAGAAACTACACGAGCAGTACTTC	CASKGQKLHEQYF
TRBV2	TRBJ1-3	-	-	TGTGCCAGCAGTGAGGCCCGCACGCCTGGAAACACCATATATTTT	CASSEARTPGNTIYF
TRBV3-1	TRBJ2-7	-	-	TGTGCCAGCAGCCAAGAGGGCACCAGCTCCTACGAGCAGTACTTC	CASSQEGTSSYEQYF
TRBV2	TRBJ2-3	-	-	TGTGCCAGCAGGAGTGAACGATTTAGCGTTACGCAGTATTTT	CASRSERFSVTQYF
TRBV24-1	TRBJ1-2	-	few	TGTGCCACCAGTGATCGCACCGGGGGGAACTATGGCTACACCTTC	CATSDRTGGNYGYTF
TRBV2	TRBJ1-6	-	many	TGTGCCAGCAGTGCGCAGACCCGGCTGGGTTCACCCCTCCACTTT	CASSAQTRLGSPLHF
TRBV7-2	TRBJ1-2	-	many	TGTGCCAGCACCACCGAGGGCGAGAGGGCTGCTGGCTACACCTTC	CASTTEGERAAGYTF
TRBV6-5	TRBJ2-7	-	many	TGTGCCAGCAGTTATCCCGGCCACGAGCAGTACTTC	CASSYPGHEQYF
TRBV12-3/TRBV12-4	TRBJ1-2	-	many	TGTGCCAGCAGCGCGGGCAGGGGCAGAGCTAACTATGGCTACACCTTC	CASSAGRGRANYGYTF